Reported below is one TCR beta chain. Its antigen is unidentified. Extracted RNA was reverse transcribed into cDNA, the sequencing template. The assay was immunoSEQ multiplex PCR, and TCRdb's table has in-frame clones only and misses some. The data hold about 150,000 clones, with roughly 50% observed a single time. The CDR3 totals 11 residues. V lost 11 bases, J lost 9 bases, and 14 bases lay in between. The record originates from a study of CD8+ T cells in alopecia areata. Overall study context: Oral tofacitinib, 5 to 10 mg twice daily, was given in an open-label trial. Study-level findings and limits: Sequencing of scalp samples also includes resident alphabeta T cells from normal skin. It was less clear whether patients shared TCRs than it was in mice, possibly because of HLA.

Input material: CD4+ T cells sorted from blood. The J gene is TRBJ2-1, the V gene TRBV23-1; the D call may be TRBD1 or TRBD2 (5 bases each). TRBV23-1 is placed among ORFs of uncertain function. This TCR was sampled from a human donor with alopecia areata. The CDR3: CAPWWGSEQFF. The CDR3, as DNA: TGCGCCCCGTGGTGGGGGTCTGAGCAGTTCTTC.